The clone carrying this T cell receptor beta chain was seen only a few times. These data belong to a study of cytomegalovirus exposure and HLA in healthy donors. Across the study: As an earlier analysis found, roughly 180 million T cells yielded approximately 100 million unique TCR beta sequences.

PCR amplification relied on 60 Vbeta primers (plus 13 Jbeta primers). Produced via immunoSEQ multiplex PCR; TCRdb's table is partial and in-frame only. Among 180,000 or so clones listed, 82% were seen once. Looked up from germline, CDR1 is SGHDT and CDR2 is YYEEEE. J gave up 4 bases and V 2 bases, and 6 bases lay outside the gene matches. CDR3 length: 16 residues. The clonotype comes from a man between 35 and 55 years old in good health and CMV-seronegative. V gene TRBV5-6 combines with J gene TRBJ2-3, with 11 nucleotides matching TRBD1. Sequenced sample: PBMCs. Here the CDR3 reads CASSLLGQGAADTQYF. The CDR3 region has the DNA TGTGCCAGCAGCTTACTTGGACAGGGGGCTGCAGATACGCAGTATTTT.